This entry lists 25 T cell receptor beta chains sequenced from one sample in a study of response to subunit inactivated influenza vaccine. One entry per CDR3 protein, called by TCRdb with MiXCR from the RT-PCR reads. The sample shows about 520,000 distinct CDR3 sequences, 7.2% of them seen only once. The sequenced sample was PBMCs from blood, obtained about 24 months after vaccination. All receptors come from a man aged 45 to 75 who received an inactivated influenza vaccine.

This chain joins TRBV10-3 and TRBJ2-1, with 7 bases matching TRBD1. Germline V gene lookup returns CDR1 ENHRY and CDR2 SYGVKD. There are 13 residues in the CDR3. The V and J ends lost 10 bases and 7 bases, in that order; junction bases with no gene match: 10. Here the CDR3 reads CASSGGIVNEQFF. CDR3 nucleotides: TGTGCCAGTTCAGGGGGAATTGTAAATGAGCAGTTCTTC.

This clonotype was recorded a few times. The chain is built from TRBV27 and TRBJ2-7, with D unclear. Deletions cut 7 bases from V and 2 bases from J, with 18 bases between. Germline CDR1 is MNHEY and CDR2 is SMNVEV (reference sequence). This CDR3 contains 15 residues. The chain's CDR3 is CASTPLRNFPYEQYF. DNA for the CDR3: TGTGCCAGCACGCCCCTCCGGAACTTCCCCTACGAGCAGTACTTC.

This rearrangement joins TRBV4-2 to TRBJ2-1; 8 positions match TRBD2. V dropped 0 bases and J dropped 5; count of bases not matched to a gene: 3. This CDR3 is 15 amino acids long. Germline V gene lookup returns CDR1 LGHNA and CDR2 YNFKEQ. Here the CDR3 DNA reads TGTGCCAGCAGCCAAGACCGGGGGGGTAACAATGAGCAGTTCTTC. It codes for CASSQDRGGNNEQFF.

Concerning this clonotype itself: A read error may explain this, as a much larger clone is one base away. V usage is TRBV3-1 and J usage is TRBJ1-1, with D possibly matching TRBD1 (5 bases). Germline V lookup: CDR1 LGHDT, CDR2 YNNKEL (reference sequence). The CDR3 runs 16 residues. The CDR3 DNA follows: TGTGCCAGCAGCCAAGCCCCAGTAGAGGGGAACAATGAAGCTTTCTTT. This gives the protein CASSQAPVEGNNEAFF.

This clonotype was seen repeatedly, ten times or more. This chain links TRBV14 with TRBJ2-3; no clear D. V gave up 4 bases and J gave up 8 bases, with 10 bases separating them. The germline V gene has CDR1 SGHDN and CDR2 FVKESK. This CDR3 contains 12 residues. CDR3 region: CASSPDLGTQYF. The CDR3 DNA follows: TGTGCCAGCAGCCCTGACTTGGGTACGCAGTATTTT.

Ten or more counts support this clonotype. The chain uses TRBV7-2 and TRBJ1-2; 9 bases align to TRBD1. CDR1 SGHTA and CDR2 FQGNSA come from the germline V gene. The CDR3 covers 13 residues. V shed 7 bases and J 6 bases; nucleotides not matched to a gene: 6. The CDR3 region is CASNGQGWDGYTF. CDR3 nucleotide sequence: TGTGCCAGCAACGGACAGGGGTGGGATGGCTACACCTTC.

This sequence joins TRBV15 and TRBJ2-4; 8 positions match TRBD2. CDR3 length: 16 residues. J gave up 8 bases and V 0 bases, and 9 bases lay outside the gene matches. The V gene's germline CDR1 is LNHNV and CDR2 YYDKDF (reference sequence). The CDR3 sequence: CATSRDGGRAGDIQYF. DNA for the CDR3: TGTGCCACCAGCAGAGATGGAGGTCGAGCGGGGGACATTCAGTACTTC.

This clonotype was observed at least ten times. This chain's CDR3 is CASTGNDNSPLHF. The CDR3 DNA reads TGTGCCAGCACAGGGAACGATAATTCACCCCTCCACTTT. The chain uses TRBV2 and TRBJ1-6; D may be TRBD1 (5 bases). The CDR3 is made up of 13 amino acids. V lost 7 bases to trimming and J lost 5 bases, with 9 bases between them. Germline V CDR1 and CDR2: SNHLY, FYNNEI.

The chain employs TRBV2 and TRBJ2-7; no reliable D call. The germline V gene has CDR1 SNHLY and CDR2 FYNNEI. The CDR3 is made up of 13 amino acids. The V end lost 2 bases, the J end lost 3 bases, and 8 bases lay between the germline ends. CDR3 sequence: CASSESLSYEQYF. The CDR3 region has the DNA TGTGCCAGCAGTGAATCTCTCAGCTACGAGCAGTACTTC.

This sequence joins TRBV24-1 and TRBJ2-3, with D unresolved. Trimming pared 2 bases from V and 2 bases from J, leaving 10 bases between. Germline CDR1 reads KGHDR; CDR2 reads SFDVKD. The CDR3 spans 15 residues. The CDR3 spells CATSDSRQATDTQYF. The DNA for the CDR3 is TGTGCCACCAGTGATTCCCGACAAGCCACAGATACGCAGTATTTT.

The gene calls are TRBV5-6 and TRBJ2-5; a possible D gene is TRBD1 (5 bases). In germline, CDR1 is SGHDT, CDR2 YYEEEE. V was clipped by 2 bases and J by 1 base, with 9 bases between them. The CDR3 has 14 amino acids. CDR3 sequence: CASSFGAGQETQYF. Here the CDR3 DNA reads TGTGCCAGCAGCTTTGGGGCAGGCCAAGAGACCCAGTACTTC.

This clonotype was counted many times. The V gene is TRBV7-9, the J gene TRBJ2-1; D might be TRBD1 (5 bases). The V gene lost 3 bases and the J gene lost 0 bases, with 15 bases spanning the gap. CDR3 length equals 17 residues. The germline gives CDR1 SEHNR, CDR2 FQNEAQ (reference sequence). The CDR3 DNA reads TGTGCCAGCAGCTTTTATAGGGGATCGAGCTCCTACAATGAGCAGTTCTTC. The encoded protein is CASSFYRGSSSYNEQFF.

This clonotype was found many times. The chain joins TRBV29-1 to TRBJ2-5, with TRBD2 as a possible D gene (5 bases). Germline V CDR1 and CDR2: SQVTM, ANQGSEA. The ends were cut back, 1 base at V and 4 bases at J, with 10 bases in the middle. The CDR3 is 13 amino acids. CDR3 DNA: TGCAGCGTTGAAGGAAGGCTAGCAGAGACCCAGTACTTC. It codes for CSVEGRLAETQYF.

This rearrangement joins TRBV11-2 to TRBJ2-1, with 8 bases that match TRBD2. This CDR3 has 12 amino acids. Germline V CDR1 and CDR2: SGHAT, FQNNGV. Unmatched junction bases numbered 1, after V lost 2 bases and J lost 10 bases. CDR3 sequence (DNA): TGTGCCAGCAGCTTAACGGGGGGGGAGCAGTTCTTC. Amino acids: CASSLTGGEQFF.

The chain uses TRBV11-2 and TRBJ2-7, with 8 bases matching TRBD1. The CDR3 loop spans 15 amino acids. The germline V gene has CDR1 SGHAT and CDR2 FQNNGV. With 5 bases clipped from V and 2 bases from J, the junction kept 8 bases outside the gene matches. The CDR3 here is CASSLYSGGAYEQYF. CDR3 sequence (DNA): TGTGCCAGCAGCCTCTATTCAGGGGGCGCCTACGAGCAGTACTTC.

This clonotype was detected only once. This chain links TRBV9 with TRBJ2-1; 10 positions match TRBD2. Trimming at V came to 3 bases and at J to 3 bases, leaving 9 bases not matched to a gene. The CDR3 is made up of 17 amino acids. Germline V gene sequence: CDR1 SGDLS, CDR2 YYNGEE. The CDR3 DNA is TGTGCCAGCAGCGGGAACCTAGCGGGGGCCCACTACAATGAGCAGTTCTTC. This encodes CASSGNLAGAHYNEQFF.

This clonotype was observed a few times. The V call is TRBV19, the J call TRBJ1-1; no clear D. CDR1 is LNHDA, CDR2 SQIVND, per germline (reference sequence). The V and J ends lost 3 bases and 8 bases respectively, with 16 bases between them. This CDR3 is 14 amino acids long. The CDR3 coding sequence is TGTGCCAGTAGTATTGGGTACTGGGAGGTCGAAGCTTTCTTT. Translation gives CASSIGYWEVEAFF.

In this sample, this clonotype turned up many times. The chain is built from TRBV6-5 and TRBJ1-2, with 7 bases matching TRBD1. V shed 0 bases, J shed 2 bases, and the junction held 6 bases outside the gene matches. The CDR3 is 16 amino acids. The germline gives CDR1 MNHEY, CDR2 SVGAGI. The CDR3 sequence is CASSYSSTRGNYGYTF. The DNA for the CDR3 is TGTGCCAGCAGTTACTCGAGTACCAGGGGGAACTATGGCTACACCTTC.

This chain joins TRBV20-1 and TRBJ1-3; no definite D call. Germline CDR1 is DFQATT and CDR2 is SNEGSKA (reference sequence). V was pared by 5 bases and J by 1 base, with 6 bases between. The CDR3 loop spans 12 amino acids. The CDR3 DNA reads TGCAGTGCTCCTACGTCTGGAAACACCATATATTTT. It encodes CSAPTSGNTIYF.

This clonotype was observed a handful of times. V and J are TRBV10-3 and TRBJ2-1; TRBD1 matches at 8 bases. Germline V lookup: CDR1 ENHRY, CDR2 SYGVKD. This CDR3 contains 14 residues. Germline trimming cut 4 bases from V and 5 bases from J; bases unmatched to any gene: 4. The CDR3 nucleotides read TGTGCCATCAGTGGGACAGGGCCCCACAATGAGCAGTTCTTC. This translates into CAISGTGPHNEQFF.

This chain uses TRBV11-2 with TRBJ2-5; 10 positions match TRBD2. Germline CDR1 and CDR2: SGHAT and FQNNGV. Trimming removed 2 bases from V and 2 bases from J; junction bases left unmatched: 11. The CDR3 length is 18 residues. CDR3 region: CASSLFRASGSDQETQYF. The CDR3 DNA reads as TGTGCCAGCAGCTTATTTCGGGCTAGCGGGAGTGATCAAGAGACCCAGTACTTC.

V and J are TRBV29-1 and TRBJ1-2, with D possibly being TRBD1 (6 bases). Germline lookup yields CDR1 SQVTM and CDR2 ANQGSEA. The CDR3 totals 14 residues. Between the trimmed V and J ends, which lost 3 bases and 5 bases, there was a span of 16 bases. CDR3 in DNA: TGCAGCGTTGATAGGAACAGGGATCGGTATGGCTACACCTTC. It specifies CSVDRNRDRYGYTF. Full variable domain (missing parts from reference TRBV29-1 and TRBJ1-2): SAVISQKPSRDICQRGTSLTIQCQVDSQVTMMFWYRQQPGQSLTLIATANQGSEATYESGFVIDKFPISRPNLTFSTLTVSNMSPEDSSIYLCSVDRNRDRYGYTFGSGTRLTVV.

The rearrangement uses TRBV7-2 and TRBJ2-5, with 14 bases aligning to TRBD2. In germline, CDR1 is SGHTA, CDR2 FQGNSA. There are 16 residues in the CDR3. The V gene end was trimmed by 4 bases and the J gene end by 2 bases; junction bases not matched to a gene: 3. This CDR3 is CASSYGTSGGQETQYF. The CDR3 DNA is TGTGCCAGCAGCTACGGGACTAGCGGGGGACAAGAGACCCAGTACTTC.

This clonotype showed up many times. The chain couples TRBV5-1 to TRBJ2-5, with 9 positions matching TRBD2. Germline trimming cut 0 bases from V and 2 bases from J; bases unmatched to any gene: 5. CDR3 length: 16 residues. The germline V gene encodes CDR1 SGHRS and CDR2 YFSETQ. The CDR3 DNA reads TGCGCCAGCAGCTTGGCGACTAGCGGTGCTCAAGAGACCCAGTACTTC. Translating gives CASSLATSGAQETQYF.

The rearrangement links TRBV7-8 to TRBJ2-7; D uncertain. Per germline, CDR1 SGHVS and CDR2 FQNEAQ. V lost 5 bases and J 1 base, leaving 18 bases between the germline ends. This CDR3 has 16 amino acids. The CDR3 bases are TGTGCCAGCAGCCAACCCGCGTCGCAGGTATCCTACGAGCAGTACTTC. This gives the protein CASSQPASQVSYEQYF.